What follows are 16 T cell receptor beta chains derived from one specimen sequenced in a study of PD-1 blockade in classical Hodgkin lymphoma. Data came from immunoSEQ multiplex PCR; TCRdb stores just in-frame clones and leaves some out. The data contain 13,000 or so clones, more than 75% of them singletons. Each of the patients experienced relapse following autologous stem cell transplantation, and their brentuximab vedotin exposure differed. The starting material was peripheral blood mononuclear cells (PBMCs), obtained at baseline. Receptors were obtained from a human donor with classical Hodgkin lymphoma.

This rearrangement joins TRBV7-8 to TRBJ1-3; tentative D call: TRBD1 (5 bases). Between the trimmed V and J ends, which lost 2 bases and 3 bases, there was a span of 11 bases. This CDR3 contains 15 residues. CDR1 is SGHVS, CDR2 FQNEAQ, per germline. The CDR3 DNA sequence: TGTGCCAGCAGCTTAATTCAGGGATTTGGAAACACCATATATTTT. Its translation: CASSLIQGFGNTIYF.

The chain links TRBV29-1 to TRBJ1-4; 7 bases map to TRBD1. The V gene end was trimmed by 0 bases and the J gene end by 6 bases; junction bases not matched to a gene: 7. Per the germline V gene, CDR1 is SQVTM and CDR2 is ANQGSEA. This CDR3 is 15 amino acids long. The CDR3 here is CSVEDRDSRHEKLFF. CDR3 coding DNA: TGCAGCGTTGAAGACCGGGACAGCCGTCATGAAAAACTGTTTTTT.

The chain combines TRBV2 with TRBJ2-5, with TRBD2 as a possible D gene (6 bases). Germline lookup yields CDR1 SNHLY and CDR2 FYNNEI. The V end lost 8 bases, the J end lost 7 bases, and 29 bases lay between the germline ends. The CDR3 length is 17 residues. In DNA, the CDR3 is TGTGCCAGCTCTCGACTTGTCGGGAGTTCCGTCGGGGGGACCCAGTACTTC. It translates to CASSRLVGSSVGGTQYF.

CDR3 in amino acids: CASSDGPPTDTQYF. Here the CDR3 DNA reads TGTGCCAGCAGCGATGGACCCCCCACAGATACGCAGTATTTT. This sequence joins TRBV9 and TRBJ2-3, with unresolved D. The germline V gene has CDR1 SGDLS and CDR2 YYNGEE. V gave up 3 bases and J gave up 2 bases, with 10 bases separating them. The CDR3 contains 14 residues.

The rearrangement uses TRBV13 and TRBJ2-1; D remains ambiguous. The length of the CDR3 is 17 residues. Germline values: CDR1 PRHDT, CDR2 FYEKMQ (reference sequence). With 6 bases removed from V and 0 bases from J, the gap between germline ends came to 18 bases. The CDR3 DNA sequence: TGTGCCAGCAGTCGTATGGGTGGAACGGCCTCCTACAATGAGCAGTTCTTC. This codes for CASSRMGGTASYNEQFF.

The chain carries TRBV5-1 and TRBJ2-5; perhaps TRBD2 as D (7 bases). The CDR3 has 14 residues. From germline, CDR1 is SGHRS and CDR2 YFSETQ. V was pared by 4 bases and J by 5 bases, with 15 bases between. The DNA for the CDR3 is TGCGCCAGCAGCCCAGGAGGGAGGGGGGAGACCCAGTACTTC. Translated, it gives CASSPGGRGETQYF.

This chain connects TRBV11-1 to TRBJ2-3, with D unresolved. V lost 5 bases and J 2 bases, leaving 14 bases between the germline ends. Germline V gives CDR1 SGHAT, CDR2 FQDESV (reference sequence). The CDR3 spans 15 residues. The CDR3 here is CASSRLLNPTDTQYF. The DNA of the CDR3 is TGTGCCAGCAGCCGCCTATTGAACCCCACAGATACGCAGTATTTT.

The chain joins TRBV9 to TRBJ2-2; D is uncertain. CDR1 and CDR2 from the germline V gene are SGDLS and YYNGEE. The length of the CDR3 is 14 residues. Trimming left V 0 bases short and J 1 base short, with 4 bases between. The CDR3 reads CASSVDRNTGELFF. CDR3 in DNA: TGTGCCAGCAGCGTAGACAGGAACACCGGGGAGCTGTTTTTT.

The CDR3 here is CASRGSGLRDYNEQFF. In nucleotides, the CDR3 is TGTGCCAGCAGGGGTTCCGGGCTGCGGGATTACAATGAGCAGTTCTTC. The V and J genes are TRBV7-8 and TRBJ2-1, with D maybe TRBD2 (6 bases). V shed 6 bases and J shed 4 bases, with 19 bases lying between them. The CDR3 spans 16 residues. The V gene's germline CDR1 is SGHVS and CDR2 FQNEAQ. Complete variable domain (other parts from reference TRBV7-8 and TRBJ2-1): GAGVSQSPRYKVAKRGQDVALRCDPISGHVSLFWYQQALGQGPEFLTYFQNEAQLDKSGLPSDRFFAERPEGSVSTLKIQRTQQEDSAVYLCASRGSGLRDYNEQFFGPGTRLTVL.

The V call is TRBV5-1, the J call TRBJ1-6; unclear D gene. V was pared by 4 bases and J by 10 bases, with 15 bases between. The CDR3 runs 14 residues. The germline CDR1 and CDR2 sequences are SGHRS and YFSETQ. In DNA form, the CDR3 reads TGCGCCAGCAGCCACGAGGGAGAGATGTCACCCCTCCACTTT. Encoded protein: CASSHEGEMSPLHF. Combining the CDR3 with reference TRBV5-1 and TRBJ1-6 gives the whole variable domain KAGVTQTPRYLIKTRGQQVTLSCSPISGHRSVSWYQQTPGQGLQFLFEYFSETQRNKGNFPGRFSGRQFSNSRSEMNVSTLELGDSALYLCASSHEGEMSPLHFGNGTRLTVT.

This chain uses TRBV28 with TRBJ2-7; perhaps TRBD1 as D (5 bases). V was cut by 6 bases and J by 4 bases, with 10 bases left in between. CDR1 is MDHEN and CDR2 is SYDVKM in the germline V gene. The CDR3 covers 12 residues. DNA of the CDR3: TGTGCCAGCAGGGTTCAGGGATACGAGCAGTACTTC. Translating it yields CASRVQGYEQYF.

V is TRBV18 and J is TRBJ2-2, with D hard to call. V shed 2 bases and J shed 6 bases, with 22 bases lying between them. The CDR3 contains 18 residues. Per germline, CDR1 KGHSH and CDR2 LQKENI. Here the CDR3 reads CASSPKVRTRSDAGELFF. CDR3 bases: TGTGCCAGCTCACCAAAGGTCCGGACGAGAAGTGACGCCGGGGAGCTGTTTTTT.

CDR3 sequence (DNA): TGTGCCAGCTCACCATCTGTCGGGGGGGCCGGAAACATTCAGTACTTC. This sequence encodes CASSPSVGGAGNIQYF. This sequence joins TRBV18 and TRBJ2-4; 8 bases match TRBD2. Looked up from germline, CDR1 is KGHSH and CDR2 is LQKENI. The CDR3 is 16 residues long. V lost 2 bases to trimming and J lost 6 bases; unmatched junction nucleotides: 9.

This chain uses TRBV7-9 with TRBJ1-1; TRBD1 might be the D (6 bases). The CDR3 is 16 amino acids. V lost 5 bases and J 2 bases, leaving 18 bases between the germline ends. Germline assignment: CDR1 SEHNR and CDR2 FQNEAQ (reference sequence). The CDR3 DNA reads TGTGCCAGCAGCCCCCGAGACAGGCCGGGAAACACTGAAGCTTTCTTT. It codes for CASSPRDRPGNTEAFF.

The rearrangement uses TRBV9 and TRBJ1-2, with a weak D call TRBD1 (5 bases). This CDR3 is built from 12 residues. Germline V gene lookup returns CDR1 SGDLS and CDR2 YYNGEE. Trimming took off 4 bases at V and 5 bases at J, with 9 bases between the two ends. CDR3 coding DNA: TGTGCCAGCAGCACCTCAGGGTATGGCTACACCTTC. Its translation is CASSTSGYGYTF. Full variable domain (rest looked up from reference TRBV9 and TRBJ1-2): DSGVTQTPKHLITATGQRVTLRCSPRSGDLSVYWYQQSLDQGLQFLIQYYNGEERAKGNILERFSAQQFPDLHSELNLSSLELGDSALYFCASSTSGYGYTFGSGTRLTVV.

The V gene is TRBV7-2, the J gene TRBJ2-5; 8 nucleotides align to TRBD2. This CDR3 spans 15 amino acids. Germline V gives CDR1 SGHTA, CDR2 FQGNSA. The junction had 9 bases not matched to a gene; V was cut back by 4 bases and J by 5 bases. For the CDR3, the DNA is TGTGCCAGCAGCTACGGACTAGCCCCTGAGGAGACCCAGTACTTC. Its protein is CASSYGLAPEETQYF.